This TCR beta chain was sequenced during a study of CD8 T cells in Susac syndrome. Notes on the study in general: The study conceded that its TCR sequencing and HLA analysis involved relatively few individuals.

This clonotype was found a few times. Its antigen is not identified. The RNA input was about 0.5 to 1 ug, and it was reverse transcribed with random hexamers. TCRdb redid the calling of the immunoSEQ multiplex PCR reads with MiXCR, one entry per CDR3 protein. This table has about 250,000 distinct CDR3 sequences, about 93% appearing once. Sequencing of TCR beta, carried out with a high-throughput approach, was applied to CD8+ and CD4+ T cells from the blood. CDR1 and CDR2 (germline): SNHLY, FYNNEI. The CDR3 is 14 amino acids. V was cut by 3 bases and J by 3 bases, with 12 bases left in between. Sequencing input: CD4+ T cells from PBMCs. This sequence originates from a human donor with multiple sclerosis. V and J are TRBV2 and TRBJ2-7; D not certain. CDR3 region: CASSEPEKGYEQYF. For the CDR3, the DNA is TGTGCCAGCAGTGAGCCCGAGAAAGGCTACGAGCAGTACTTC.